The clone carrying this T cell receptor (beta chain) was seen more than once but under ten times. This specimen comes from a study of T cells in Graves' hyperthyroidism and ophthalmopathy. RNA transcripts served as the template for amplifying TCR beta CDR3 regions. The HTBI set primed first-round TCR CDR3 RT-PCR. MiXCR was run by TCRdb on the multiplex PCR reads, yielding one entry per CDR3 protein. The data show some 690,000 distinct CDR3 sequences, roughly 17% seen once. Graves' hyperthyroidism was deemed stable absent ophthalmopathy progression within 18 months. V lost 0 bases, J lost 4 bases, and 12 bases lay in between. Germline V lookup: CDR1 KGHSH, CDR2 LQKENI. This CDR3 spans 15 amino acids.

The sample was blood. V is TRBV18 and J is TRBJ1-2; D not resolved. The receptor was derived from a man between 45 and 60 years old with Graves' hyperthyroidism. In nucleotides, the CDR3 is TGTGCCAGCTCACCACCTTCCCGGACCCCCTATGGCTACACCTTC. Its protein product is CASSPPSRTPYGYTF.